A selection of T cell receptor beta chains follows, all from one sample in a study of breast tumors, draining lymph nodes, adjacent tissues. In TCRdb, the multiplex PCR reads were re-called with MiXCR into one record per CDR3 protein. The sample carries tens of thousands of distinct CDR3 sequences, approximately 45% recorded once. The source material was breast tumor tissue. The receptors shown here come from a female donor with breast cancer. Some clones in this sample may be carry-over from other donors' samples. CDR3s include the opening cysteine and the closing phenylalanine or tryptophan. A D gene is named only where the DNA matches it firmly. Clone size is shown for a subset of rows, as once, few, many or a class of expanded clone.

clone size	D gene	V gene	J gene	CDR3 DNA	CDR3 protein
.	TRBD1	TRBV7-8	TRBJ1-5	TGTGCCAGCAGCTTGCCGGGACAGGGATCTCAGCCCCAGCATTTT	CASSLPGQGSQPQHF
medium-sized	.	TRBV4-3	TRBJ2-1	TGCGCCAGCAGCCAAGATGGGGTGGGCAGGTACAATGAGCAGTTCTTC	CASSQDGVGRYNEQFF
many	.	TRBV4-2	TRBJ1-5	TGTGCCAGCAGCCAAGGGACAGATAATCAGCCCCAGCATTTT	CASSQGTDNQPQHF
.	.	TRBV20-1	TRBJ1-2	TGCAGTGCCGAGCAGAGGGGATTCGGCTCCACCTTC	CSAEQRGFGSTF
.	TRBD2	TRBV24-1	TRBJ2-1	TGTGCCACCATTAGCGGGAGGGCTTCCTCGTCTAATGAGCAGTTCTTC	CATISGRASSSNEQFF
few	TRBD2	TRBV20-1	TRBJ2-1	TGCAGTGCTAGTAGTTCGGAACTAGCGCACAATGAGCAGTTCTTC	CSASSSELAHNEQFF
.	.	TRBV10-1	TRBJ2-7	TGCGCCAGCAGTGAGTCTTGGGGGCTATACGAGCAGTACTTC	CASSESWGLYEQYF
.	TRBD2	TRBV12-3/TRBV12-4	TRBJ2-5	TGTGCCATCAGCCCGGGACTAGCGTCAGAGACCCCGTACTTT	CAISPGLASETPYF
many	.	TRBV20-1	TRBJ1-2	TGCAGTGCTAGAGATGCCCGGGACCAGGGAAGGGTGGCTAACTATGGCTGCACCTTC	CSARDARDQGRVANYGCTF
.	.	TRBV6-4	TRBJ2-6	TGTGCCAGCGGTCACTCAGGCAGCGCATACTCTGGGGCCAACGTCCTGACTTTC	CASGHSGSAYSGANVLTF
.	.	TRBV29-1	TRBJ2-1	TGCAGAGGGGTCCAGAGGGATGAGCAGTTCTTC	CRGVQRDEQFF
many	.	TRBV11-2	TRBJ1-2	TGTGCCAGCAGCTTGGACGGCTATAAGCTAGGCTACACCTTC	CASSLDGYKLGYTF
.	.	TRBV9	TRBJ1-3	TGTGCCAGCAGCGTAATGCAGGGGATCGGAAACGCCACATATTTT	CASSVMQGIGNATYF
.	TRBD2	TRBV10-1	TRBJ2-5	TGCGCCAGCAGTGACGGGACTAGCGGGCGAGAGACCCAGTACTTC	CASSDGTSGRETQYF
many	.	TRBV24-1	TRBJ2-1	TGTGCCACCAGTGATTTTTCCAGGGGAAATGAGCAGTTCTTC	CATSDFSRGNEQFF
.	.	TRBV3-1	TRBJ1-2	TGTGCCAGCAGCCAAGAAGGGGGCTACACCTTC	CASSQEGGYTF
many	.	TRBV29-1	TRBJ2-6	TGCAGCGCCGGGCGTGCAGGCCCCTCTGGGGCCAACGTCCTGACTTTC	CSAGRAGPSGANVLTF
.	.	TRBV2	TRBJ2-1	TGTGCCAGCAGTGAAGCGGGCACGGGGGACAATGAGCAGTTCTTC	CASSEAGTGDNEQFF
many	.	TRBV6-5	TRBJ1-4	TGTGCCAGCAAGAGGGGCGGAGGGGAAAAACTGTTTTTT	CASKRGGGEKLFF
many	.	TRBV19	TRBJ1-6	TGTGCCATTGGTCCGGATTCACCCCTCCACTTT	CAIGPDSPLHF
medium-sized	TRBD1	TRBV12-3/TRBV12-4	TRBJ1-5	TGTGCCAGCAGTACAGGGGGCTATAATCAGCCCCAGCATTTT	CASSTGGYNQPQHF
.	.	TRBV9	TRBJ2-7	.	CASSVGQGILERYF
few	TRBD2	TRBV6-2/TRBV6-3	TRBJ2-1	TGTGCCAGCACTTACTGGACTAGCGGGCTAAATGAGCAGTTCTTC	CASTYWTSGLNEQFF
once	TRBD2	TRBV6-2/TRBV6-3	TRBJ2-1	TGTGCCAGCAGTCACTCGAAGCTAGCGGGAGCAAGGTCGCGCAATGAGCAGTTCTTC	CASSHSKLAGARSRNEQFF
medium-sized	.	TRBV4-3	TRBJ1-2	TGCGCCAGCAGCCAAGCCCCTCGCTATGGCTACACCTTC	CASSQAPRYGYTF
many	TRBD2	TRBV6-2/TRBV6-3	TRBJ2-1	TGTGCCAGCACCCCCGAAGGGACTAGCAATGAGCAGTTCTTC	CASTPEGTSNEQFF
few	.	TRBV9	TRBJ2-3	TGTGCCAGCAGCTCTCCTCTTAAAGGGACTGAAGGGTGGGCAGATACGCAGTATTTT	CASSSPLKGTEGWADTQYF
many	.	TRBV30	TRBJ2-6	TGTGCCTGGAGTGTCTCTGGGGCCAACGTCCTGACTTTC	CAWSVSGANVLTF